The 24 T cell receptor beta chains below all came from one sample that was sequenced in a study of cytomegalovirus exposure and HLA in healthy donors. Vbeta (60) and Jbeta (13) primers were used in the PCR. Profiling relied on immunoSEQ multiplex PCR, and the TCRdb table lists in-frame clones only, not all of them. The table includes 120,000 to 150,000 clones, roughly 74% detected once. Source material: PBMCs. Receptor source: a woman aged 40 to 50 in good health and CMV-seropositive.

The chain employs TRBV19 and TRBJ1-1; D is uncertain. Between the trimmed V and J ends, which lost 6 bases and 3 bases, there was a span of 17 bases. The CDR3 length is 15 residues. Germline V lookup: CDR1 LNHDA, CDR2 SQIVND (reference sequence). The CDR3 DNA reads TGTGCCAGTAGGGGTGGGCGAGCCCAGGACACTGAAGCTTTCTTT. Protein sequence: CASRGGRAQDTEAFF.

The rearrangement links TRBV5-5 to TRBJ1-2; 7 nucleotides line up with TRBD1. The V gene's germline CDR1 is SGHKS and CDR2 YYEKEE (reference sequence). CDR3 length equals 15 residues. J gave up 3 bases and V 1 base, and 6 bases lay outside the gene matches. In nucleotides, the CDR3 is TGTGCCAGCAGCTTGTTTGTGGGACAGTACTATGGCTACACCTTC. Residues: CASSLFVGQYYGYTF.

J is TRBJ2-7 and V is TRBV21-1; the D call of TRBD2 is as the table states it, not checked on the DNA. TRBV21-1 is deemed a pseudogene. CDR3 length: 9 residues. The CDR3 DNA follows: TGTGCCAGCAGCACTAAGCAGTACTTC. It yields the protein CASSTKQYF.

Concerning this clone: Compared with germline, one end of the junction differs, possibly owing to a read error. The chain combines TRBV6-1 with TRBJ1-2; D not resolved. This CDR3 spans 14 amino acids. Germline CDR1 MNHNS, CDR2 SASEGT. The CDR3 loop is CASSAPMTRGGYTF. The CDR3 nucleotides read TGTGCCAGCAGTGCCCCAATGACACGAGGAGGCTACACTTTC.

This clone was seen only a few times. CDR3 sequence (DNA): TGTGCCATCAGTGAAAAGACTAGCTCGGGCGGGGAGCAGTTCTTC. Encoded protein: CAISEKTSSGGEQFF. The chain combines TRBV10-3 with TRBJ2-1; 7 positions agree with TRBD2. The ends lost 3 bases at V and 10 bases at J; junction bases unmatched: 12. CDR3 length equals 15 residues. Per the germline V gene, CDR1 is ENHRY and CDR2 is SYGVKD.

The J gene is TRBJ2-7, the V gene TRBV5-1, with TRBD1 identical over 9 bases. The CDR3 covers 13 residues. Germline V gene lookup returns CDR1 SGHRS and CDR2 YFSETQ. The J segment lost 5 bases and the V segment lost 6 bases, leaving 6 bases of the junction unmatched. CDR3 DNA: TGCGCCAGCATGAGGACAGGGGAGGACGAGCAGTACTTC. Its protein is CASMRTGEDEQYF.

V usage is TRBV6-5 and J usage is TRBJ1-6, with D hard to call. The CDR3 totals 13 residues. With 6 bases removed from V and 14 bases from J, the gap between germline ends came to 17 bases. CDR1 and CDR2 from the germline V gene are MNHEY and SVGAGI. The CDR3 spells CASSIRLERSLHF. For the CDR3, the DNA is TGTGCCAGCAGCATAAGACTGGAGCGGTCCCTCCACTTT.

In this sample, this clone turned up a few times. This chain uses TRBV19 with TRBJ1-1, with 8 bases aligning to TRBD1. Looked up from germline, CDR1 is LNHDA and CDR2 is SQIVND (reference sequence). The J segment lost 0 bases and the V segment lost 5 bases, leaving 2 bases of the junction unmatched. There are 14 residues in the CDR3. For the CDR3, the DNA is TGTGCCAGTAGTGGGGGACAGGTGAACACTGAAGCTTTCTTT. It translates to CASSGGQVNTEAFF. Complete variable domain (other parts from reference TRBV19 and TRBJ1-1): DGGITQSPKYLFRKEGQNVTLSCEQNLNHDAMYWYRQDPGQGLRLIYYSQIVNDFQKGDIAEGYSVSREKKESFPLTVTSAQKNPTAFYLCASSGGQVNTEAFFGQGTRLTVV.

The chain links TRBV7-2 to TRBJ2-2, with TRBD2 matching over 11 bases. In germline, CDR1 is SGHTA, CDR2 FQGNSA. Unmatched junction bases numbered 11, after V lost 8 bases and J lost 6 bases. CDR3 size: 16 residues. The CDR3 spells CASALKLAGEAGELFF. CDR3 coding DNA: TGTGCCAGCGCCCTTAAACTAGCGGGAGAAGCCGGGGAGCTGTTTTTT. Filled out from reference TRBV7-2 and TRBJ2-2, the complete variable domain reads GAGVSQSPSNKVTEKGKDVELRCDPISGHTALYWYRQSLGQGLEFLIYFQGNSAPDKSGLPSDRFSAERTGGSVSTLTIQRTQQEDSAVYLCASALKLAGEAGELFFGEGSRLTVL.

The J gene is TRBJ2-5, the V gene TRBV5-1; tentative D call: TRBD1 (5 bases). The CDR3 contains 15 residues. The germline gives CDR1 SGHRS, CDR2 YFSETQ. Trimming left V 4 bases short and J 4 bases short, with 17 bases between. The CDR3 DNA reads as TGCGCCAGCAGCCAGCAGGTAGGGGTGAGAGAGACCCAGTACTTC. Protein sequence: CASSQQVGVRETQYF.

The chain carries TRBV29-1 and TRBJ1-5; 8 bases are a match to TRBD1. The ends lost 5 bases at V and 0 bases at J; junction bases unmatched: 6. The length of the CDR3 is 15 residues. Germline V gene data show CDR1 as SQVTM and CDR2 as ANQGSEA. The CDR3 sequence is CSVMDRVDSNQPQHF. Written as DNA, the CDR3 is TGCAGCGTTATGGACAGGGTCGATAGCAATCAGCCCCAGCATTTT.

The chain recombines TRBV18 with TRBJ2-1; D perhaps matches TRBD2 (6 bases). Trimming removed 3 bases at V and 7 bases at J, with 16 bases between. The germline V gene has CDR1 KGHSH and CDR2 LQKENI. There are 15 residues in the CDR3. The CDR3 sequence is CASSPFTRAGNEQFF. The DNA for the CDR3 is TGTGCCAGCTCACCCTTCACTCGGGCGGGGAATGAGCAGTTCTTC.

The CDR3 loop reads CAISRGLANTGELFF. In nucleotides, the CDR3 is TGTGCCATCAGTCGGGGGTTGGCGAACACCGGGGAGCTGTTTTTT. This sequence joins TRBV10-3 and TRBJ2-2; D possibly corresponds to TRBD2 (6 bases). This CDR3 is built from 15 residues. The V gene lost 5 bases and the J gene lost 0 bases, with 10 bases spanning the gap. Per the germline V gene, CDR1 is ENHRY and CDR2 is SYGVKD.

This chain uses TRBV5-1 with TRBJ2-3, with unresolved D. This CDR3 has 14 residues. CDR1 and CDR2 from the germline V gene are SGHRS and YFSETQ. The germline V and J ends were trimmed by 0 bases and 6 bases, with 11 bases remaining between them. CDR3 sequence: CASSLGVALDTQYF. For the CDR3, the DNA is TGCGCCAGCAGCTTGGGTGTAGCACTCGATACGCAGTATTTT.

The chain has TRBV10-2 and TRBJ2-1, with D possibly being TRBD2 (5 bases). CDR3 length: 12 residues. Trimming left V 7 bases short and J 3 bases short, with 7 bases between. CDR1 is WSHSY and CDR2 is SAAADI in the germline V gene. The CDR3 DNA reads TGCGCCAGCACCGGGGACTACAATGAGCAGTTCTTC. The encoded protein is CASTGDYNEQFF.

The chain combines TRBV6-4 with TRBJ2-1; tentative D call: TRBD1 (5 bases). The V end was cut by 5 bases, the J end by 6 bases, with 11 bases between. CDR1 and CDR2 (germline): MRHNA, SNTAGT. This CDR3 has 13 residues. CDR3 nucleotides: TGTGCCAGCAGTTTTGACAGATTCAATGAGCAGTTCTTC. Its protein product is CASSFDRFNEQFF.

CDR3 nucleotides: TGTGCCAGCAGTGAACGGGGCAGGGGGCTTACGCAGTATTTT. This codes for CASSERGRGLTQYF. The chain recombines TRBV2 with TRBJ2-3; 8 bases are a match to TRBD1. V lost 2 bases, J lost 8 bases, and 6 bases stayed unmatched. Germline CDR1 reads SNHLY; CDR2 reads FYNNEI. The CDR3 runs to 14 residues.

The J gene is TRBJ2-7, the V gene TRBV7-2, with TRBD2 matching over 11 bases. Germline-derived CDR1 and CDR2 are SGHTA and FQGNSA. The CDR3 length is 15 residues. The V gene end was trimmed by 5 bases and the J gene end by 0 bases; junction bases not matched to a gene: 3. The CDR3 nucleotides read TGTGCCAGCAGCGAAACTAGCGGGAGCTCCTACGAGCAGTACTTC. The encoded protein is CASSETSGSSYEQYF.

This clone was seen a single time. This chain uses TRBV19 with TRBJ2-5; 8 nucleotides agree with TRBD1. The end of the DNA aligns better with TRBJ2-7, so the J call may be wrong. CDR3 length equals 15 residues. CDR1 is LNHDA and CDR2 is SQIVND in the germline V gene (reference sequence). CDR3 amino acids: CASSIRGQVTHEQYF. The DNA of the CDR3 is TGTGCCAGTAGTATAAGGGGACAGGTGACCCACGAGCAGTACTTC.

This clone was found a few times. This sequence joins TRBV5-4 and TRBJ2-4; tentatively, D is TRBD2 (7 bases). V lost 2 bases and J 5 bases, leaving 17 bases between the germline ends. There are 16 residues in the CDR3. CDR1 and CDR2 from the germline V gene are SGHNT and YYREEE (reference sequence). CDR3 amino acids: CASSLRGGGIQNIQYF. The DNA of the CDR3 is TGTGCCAGCAGCTTACGTGGCGGGGGCATTCAAAACATTCAGTACTTC.

This chain links TRBV12-5 with TRBJ1-5, with TRBD1 as a possible D gene (5 bases). CDR3 size: 14 residues. Germline V lookup: CDR1 LGHNT, CDR2 FRNRAP. V gave up 2 bases and J gave up 7 bases, with 12 bases separating them. CDR3 amino acids: CASGLSGFHQPQHF. The CDR3 DNA is TGTGCTAGTGGTTTGTCAGGGTTTCACCAGCCCCAGCATTTT.

Points on this clone: One junction end does not reproduce the germline sequence, and a read error may be involved. The chain carries TRBV7-9 and TRBJ1-2, with 8 bases matching TRBD1. The CDR3 consists of 14 residues. The germline V gene encodes CDR1 SEHNR and CDR2 FQNEAQ (reference sequence). CDR3 coding DNA: TGTTCCAGCAGCTTTATGACAGGGGCCTATGGCTACACCTTC. This codes for CSSSFMTGAYGYTF.

By frequency in the sample, this clone is medium-sized. The chain links TRBV9 to TRBJ2-3, with TRBD2 matching 11 bases. This CDR3 has 14 residues. In germline, CDR1 is SGDLS, CDR2 YYNGEE. J lost 6 bases, V lost 3 bases, and 3 bases had no gene match. This CDR3 reads CASSASGRLDTQYF. CDR3 DNA: TGTGCCAGCAGCGCTAGCGGGAGGTTGGATACGCAGTATTTT. The variable domain in full, with the rest retrieved from reference TRBV9 and TRBJ2-3, is DSGVTQTPKHLITATGQRVTLRCSPRSGDLSVYWYQQSLDQGLQFLIQYYNGEERAKGNILERFSAQQFPDLHSELNLSSLELGDSALYFCASSASGRLDTQYFGPGTRLTVL.

The chain combines TRBV7-2 with TRBJ1-2; D gene ambiguous. Deletions cut 3 bases from V and 4 bases from J, with 9 bases between. The CDR3 has 13 residues. The germline V gene encodes CDR1 SGHTA and CDR2 FQGNSA. The DNA for the CDR3 is TGTGCCAGCAGCTTGACGGGAATCTATGGCTACACCTTC. It is translated as CASSLTGIYGYTF.